Below, 21 T cell receptor beta chains from the same sample are listed, as sequenced in a study of blood T cells in healthy people across ages (dated by TCRdb to the mid-2010s). The protocol used for the library was 5' RACE. Instrument used: Illumina HiSeq 2500. A second about 6 to 11 cycle PCR used a sample-barcoded 5' primer and a J-beta primer mix. TCRdb itself trimmed the public reads at Q25 with fastp, ran MiXCR and retained productive beta chains. Each record represents a unique CDR3 protein, reported with the most common genes and DNA among its rows. In this sample the table shows 600,000 to 800,000 distinct CDR3 sequences, 20% to 25% of which occur a single time. Jointly, the top ten make up roughly 3.9% of the sample. Source material: blood. The receptors were sampled from a man between 65 and 79 years old in good health.

This clonotype was observed a handful of times. The chain has TRBV10-3 and TRBJ2-5, with TRBD2 matching over 8 bases. V lost 0 bases to trimming and J lost 4 bases; unmatched junction nucleotides: 4. The CDR3 length is 15 residues. CDR1 and CDR2 (germline): ENHRY, SYGVKD. The CDR3 sequence: CAISESSGGVETQYF. The CDR3 DNA is TGTGCCATCAGTGAGTCGTCGGGAGGGGTAGAGACCCAGTACTTC.

This clonotype was seen more than once but under ten times. This may arise from a read error, as a much more abundant clone is one base away. This rearrangement joins TRBV29-1 to TRBJ2-5; D might be TRBD1 or TRBD2, each matching 6 bases. This CDR3 has 13 amino acids. Germline V CDR1 and CDR2: SQVTM, ANQGSEA. The CDR3 reads CSAQDRTIYEQCF. The CDR3 DNA is TGCAGCGCCCAAGACAGGACTATCTACGAGCAGTGCTTC.

In its sample, this clonotype was seen a few times. The chain couples TRBV20-1 to TRBJ2-5; perhaps TRBD1 as D (6 bases). The J call could be wrong; TRBJ2-7 is a better fit for the DNA end. CDR3 length: 14 amino acids. Per germline, CDR1 DFQATT and CDR2 SNEGSKA (reference sequence). As DNA, the CDR3 is TGCAGTGCTAGAGATACAGGGTCCCCAAGCGAGCAGTACTTC. It encodes CSARDTGSPSEQYF.

This clonotype was picked up many times. The genes are TRBV9 and TRBJ2-5, with 9 positions matching TRBD2. The CDR3 runs 15 residues. CDR1 and CDR2 (germline): SGDLS, YYNGEE. J lost 1 base, V lost 0 bases, and 1 base had no gene match. CDR3 loop: CASSVEAGGQETQYF. CDR3 coding DNA: TGTGCCAGCAGCGTAGAAGCGGGAGGCCAAGAGACCCAGTACTTC.

The gene calls are TRBV9 and TRBJ2-3; tentatively, D is TRBD2 (6 bases). V was pared by 2 bases and J by 1 base, with 11 bases between. The CDR3 extends over 15 amino acids. Germline CDR1 and CDR2: SGDLS and YYNGEE. The CDR3 reads CASSVGGTGTDTQYF. The CDR3 DNA sequence: TGTGCCAGCAGCGTTGGCGGGACGGGCACAGATACGCAGTATTTT.

The chain has TRBV7-2 and TRBJ1-4, with unresolved D. Germline lookup yields CDR1 SGHTA and CDR2 FQGNSA. The CDR3 has 15 residues. V was clipped by 5 bases and J by 8 bases, with 18 bases between them. The CDR3 coding sequence is TGTGCCAGCAGCCCCCGTCGCGTGGAAGGGGAAAAACTGTTTTTT. It translates to CASSPRRVEGEKLFF.

The chain couples TRBV6-1 to TRBJ2-3; 15 bases map to TRBD2. After removal of 7 bases from V and 5 bases from J, the junction contained 13 bases not matched to a gene. There are 18 residues in the CDR3. Germline lookup yields CDR1 MNHNS and CDR2 SASEGT. In nucleotides, the CDR3 is TGTGCCAGCATCGGAGGACTAGCGGGAGGGCCGGTTAGAGATACGCAGTATTTT. Translated, it gives CASIGGLAGGPVRDTQYF.

This clonotype was counted between two and nine times. The J gene is TRBJ2-7, the V gene TRBV29-1, with 7 nucleotides matching TRBD1. J was trimmed by 3 bases and V by 7 bases; bases with no gene match: 6. The CDR3 runs to 12 residues. Germline V gene data show CDR1 as SQVTM and CDR2 as ANQGSEA. This CDR3 is CSGSGQLYEQYF. The CDR3 DNA sequence: TGCAGCGGATCGGGACAGCTCTACGAGCAGTACTTC.

In this sample, this clonotype turned up a few times. The V gene is TRBV28, the J gene TRBJ2-1, with D perhaps matching TRBD2 (6 bases). The DNA matches TRBJ2-5 better at its end, which makes the J call doubtful. CDR1 and CDR2 (germline): MDHEN, SYDVKM. The CDR3 loop spans 16 amino acids. Here the CDR3 reads CASSPIAGRTQETQYF. CDR3 coding DNA: TGTGCCAGCAGTCCCATTGCGGGGCGAACCCAAGAGACCCAGTACTTC.

In this sample, this clonotype turned up many times. This rearrangement joins TRBV28 to TRBJ2-5; no clear D gene. V gave up 8 bases and J gave up 7 bases, with 14 bases separating them. CDR1 and CDR2 (germline): MDHEN, SYDVKM. The length of the CDR3 is 12 residues. This CDR3 reads CASHPPLGTQYF. In DNA, the CDR3 is TGTGCCAGCCACCCCCCCTTAGGGACCCAGTACTTC.

The rearrangement uses TRBV3-1 and TRBJ2-6, with unresolved D. The V gene's germline CDR1 is LGHDT and CDR2 YNNKEL (reference sequence). This CDR3 comprises 17 residues. Trimming took off 0 bases at V and 2 bases at J, with 11 bases between the two ends. The CDR3 DNA reads as TGTGCCAGCAGCCAAGAGACCCTGAGCCCTGGGGCCAACGTCCTGACTTTC. Translated: CASSQETLSPGANVLTF. Full variable domain (missing parts from reference TRBV3-1 and TRBJ2-6): DTAVSQTPKYLVTQMGNDKSIKCEQNLGHDTMYWYKQDSKKFLKIMFSYNNKELIINETVPNRFSPKSPDKAHLNLHINSLELGDSAVYFCASSQETLSPGANVLTFGAGSRLTVL.

J is TRBJ2-7 and V is TRBV15, with 7 bases identical to TRBD2. Germline assignment: CDR1 LNHNV and CDR2 YYDKDF (reference sequence). This CDR3 spans 16 amino acids. Losses at the gene ends were 4 bases for V and 2 bases for J; bases not matched to a gene: 11. DNA for the CDR3: TGTGCCACCAGCACCACCTCTAGCGGAGGGACCTACGAGCAGTACTTC. Translating it yields CATSTTSSGGTYEQYF. The full variable domain, completed using reference TRBV15 and TRBJ2-7, is DAMVIQNPRYQVTQFGKPVTLSCSQTLNHNVMYWYQQKSSQAPKLLFHYYDKDFNNEADTPDNFQSRRPNTSFCFLDIRSPGLGDTAMYLCATSTTSSGGTYEQYFGPGTRLTVT.

This clonotype was recorded many times. J is TRBJ2-5 and V is TRBV5-1, with 7 bases that match TRBD2. Per germline, CDR1 SGHRS and CDR2 YFSETQ. J gave up 1 base and V 7 bases, and 7 bases lay outside the gene matches. The CDR3 contains 14 residues. CDR3 in amino acids: CASSKLALQETQYF. The CDR3 DNA sequence: TGCGCCAGCTCCAAACTAGCGCTCCAAGAGACCCAGTACTTC.

CDR3 bases: TGCGCCAGCAGCAGATCTTACCCGAGCTCCTACAATGAGCAGTTCTTC. Its translation is CASSRSYPSSYNEQFF. The chain couples TRBV5-1 to TRBJ2-1; D ambiguous. Germline V CDR1 and CDR2: SGHRS, YFSETQ. The CDR3 totals 16 residues. Between the trimmed V and J ends, which lost 4 bases and 0 bases, there was a span of 14 bases.

The sample holds a few counts of this clonotype. Sequence at one end of the junction differs from germline and may be a read error. The gene calls are TRBV5-1 and TRBJ2-2; TRBD2 matches at 7 bases. The germline gives CDR1 SGHRS, CDR2 YFSETQ. This CDR3 is built from 15 residues. The CDR3 DNA reads TGCACCAGCAGCCCCCGGGAGGACGGCACCGGGGAGCTGTTTTTT. Translating gives CTSSPREDGTGELFF.

At least ten counts were recorded for this clonotype. V usage is TRBV7-2 and J usage is TRBJ1-1; TRBD1 matches at 8 bases. Trimming cost V 2 bases and J 1 base; bases outside gene matches: 9. The CDR3 has 17 residues. Per the germline V gene, CDR1 is SGHTA and CDR2 is FQGNSA. CDR3 sequence (DNA): TGTGCCAGCAGCTTACATGGGACAGGTGTGGGGAACACTGAAGCTTTCTTT. Its protein product is CASSLHGTGVGNTEAFF.

The genes are TRBV7-3 and TRBJ2-1; 10 bases agree with TRBD2. The CDR3 runs to 14 residues. Germline trimming cut 5 bases from V and 6 bases from J; bases unmatched to any gene: 4. Per the germline V gene, CDR1 is SGHTA and CDR2 is FQGTGA. The chain's CDR3 is CASSPSGRFNEQFF. The CDR3 bases are TGTGCCAGCAGCCCTAGCGGGAGATTCAATGAGCAGTTCTTC.

This clonotype was observed many times. V is TRBV5-5 and J is TRBJ2-7; TRBD1 matches 8 bases. Per germline, CDR1 SGHKS and CDR2 YYEKEE (reference sequence). This CDR3 region has 19 residues. V was pared by 0 bases and J by 5 bases, with 19 bases of the junction left unmatched. The CDR3 loop reads CASSLVPPGGSPYSHEQYF. The CDR3 DNA reads TGTGCCAGCAGCTTGGTTCCGCCAGGGGGCTCCCCCTATTCCCACGAGCAGTACTTC.

V gene TRBV30 combines with J gene TRBJ1-1; the D is unclear. The CDR3 is 12 residues long. CDR1 is GTSNPN, CDR2 SVGIG, per germline (reference sequence). This CDR3 is CGVRQANTEAFF. The CDR3 nucleotides are TGTGGCGTGAGGCAGGCCAACACTGAAGCTTTCTTT.

This clonotype was counted only a few times. The chain employs TRBV6-2 or TRBV6-3 and TRBJ1-5, with unresolved D. The germline V and J ends were trimmed by 2 bases and 0 bases, with 8 bases remaining between them. Per the germline V gene, CDR1 is MNHEY and CDR2 is SVGEGT. The CDR3 runs to 15 residues. This CDR3 is CASSYGSDSNQPQHF. CDR3 DNA sequence: TGTGCCAGCAGTTACGGGAGTGATAGCAATCAGCCCCAGCATTTT.

This clonotype showed up just a few times. The chain is built from TRBV4-1 and TRBJ1-2; D possibly corresponds to TRBD1 (5 bases). Germline V lookup: CDR1 MGHRA, CDR2 YSYEKL. The CDR3 length is 14 residues. Deletions cut 1 base from V and 8 bases from J, with 14 bases between. CDR3 in amino acids: CASSQGDQTGGYTF. For the CDR3, the DNA is TGCGCCAGCAGCCAAGGGGACCAGACGGGCGGCTACACCTTC.